A few counts support the clone carrying this TCR beta chain. Here immunoSEQ multiplex PCR was the method, and the copy in TCRdb shows in-frame clones only, minus some. The sample shows about 440,000 clones, about 83% of them seen only once. As for treatment: around 19 received Ad26.COV2.S at low or high dose, single or two shots; roughly five received placebo; per-sample allocation not given. Specimens were obtained on day 63 following the first vaccine or placebo injection. The source of the sample is a study of Ad26.COV2.S vaccination and SARS-CoV-2 variants. This specimen was peripheral blood, taken in a trial of Ad26.COV2.S vaccine versus placebo. This TCR derives from a person aged 18-65 years who received the Ad26.COV2.S COVID-19 vaccine or a placebo.

The chain's CDR3 is CASTLDLSGEAFF. The DNA of the CDR3 is TGTGCCAGTACCCTAGACCTCTCTGGGGAAGCTTTCTTT. V and J are TRBV19 and TRBJ1-1; no definite D call. The CDR3 totals 13 residues. Per the germline V gene, CDR1 is LNHDA and CDR2 is SQIVND (reference sequence). V was trimmed by 7 bases and J by 8 bases, leaving 17 bases between them.